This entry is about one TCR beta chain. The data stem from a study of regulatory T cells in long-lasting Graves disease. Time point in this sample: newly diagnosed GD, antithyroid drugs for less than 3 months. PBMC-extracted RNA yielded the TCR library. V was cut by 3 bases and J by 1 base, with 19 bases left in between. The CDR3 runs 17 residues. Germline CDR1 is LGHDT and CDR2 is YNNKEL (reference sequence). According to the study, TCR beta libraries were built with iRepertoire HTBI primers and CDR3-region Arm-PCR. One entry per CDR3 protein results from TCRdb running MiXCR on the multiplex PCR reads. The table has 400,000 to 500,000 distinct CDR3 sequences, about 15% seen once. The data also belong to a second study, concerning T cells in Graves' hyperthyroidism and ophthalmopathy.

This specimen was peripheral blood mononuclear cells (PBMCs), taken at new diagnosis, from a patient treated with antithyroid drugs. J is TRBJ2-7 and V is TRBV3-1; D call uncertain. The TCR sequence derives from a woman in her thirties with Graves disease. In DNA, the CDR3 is TGTGCCAGCAGCCAGGCCTATCGGCAACAAGTATCCTACGAGCAGTACTTC. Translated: CASSQAYRQQVSYEQYF.